This TCR beta chain was observed in a study of blood T cell repertoires in COVID-19. About the research overall: Samples taken during acute and convalescent COVID-19 were collected in the United States, Italy and Spain. PBMCs, B-cell-depleted T cells, or T cells provided the cDNA or gDNA that made up the material.

Sequencing used immunoSEQ multiplex PCR; TCRdb keeps in-frame clones, though not all of them. The sample contains about 230,000 clones, over 85% of which appear only once. The CDR3 sequence is 14 residues long. Trimming removed 7 bases from V and 5 bases from J, with 17 bases in between. Germline values: CDR1 MNHEY, CDR2 SVGAGI. Recruitment covered about 25 US areas and drew participants whose ages spanned roughly 18 to 89 years. Grouping used clinical history reported by participants in a survey and questionnaire. The rearrangement uses TRBV6-5 and TRBJ1-2; perhaps TRBD1 as D (6 bases). This receptor was obtained from a young woman with acute COVID-19. Sequenced material: PBMCs or T cells enriched from blood (not recorded which). In nucleotides, the CDR3 is TGTGCCAGCACCTCAAGGGGGACGGGATATGGCTACACCTTC. Translating gives CASTSRGTGYGYTF.